This TCR beta chain emerged from a study of CD8+CD57+ T cells in acquired aplastic anemia. Patients chosen for sequencing had shown CD8+CD57+ cell expansion by flow cytometry. In germline, CDR1 is LNHNV, CDR2 YYDKDF (reference sequence). Trimming stripped 3 bases from V and 4 bases from J, with 12 bases between. The CDR3 runs 14 residues. Genomic DNA provided the template from which TCR beta VDJ and CDR3 profiles were obtained. MiXCR, applied by TCRdb to the reads, yields one record per CDR3 protein. The sample includes about 160,000 distinct CDR3 sequences, 70% to 75% of them seen just once. The receptor comes from a human donor with aplastic anemia. V and J are TRBV15 and TRBJ1-2; weak D call: TRBD1 (6 bases). The sequenced sample was sorted CD4+, CD8+, or CD8+CD57+ T cells (not recorded which) from PBMCs. The CDR3 protein is CATSSDRTLYGYTF. In DNA form, the CDR3 reads TGTGCCACCAGCAGCGACAGGACTCTCTATGGCTACACCTTC.